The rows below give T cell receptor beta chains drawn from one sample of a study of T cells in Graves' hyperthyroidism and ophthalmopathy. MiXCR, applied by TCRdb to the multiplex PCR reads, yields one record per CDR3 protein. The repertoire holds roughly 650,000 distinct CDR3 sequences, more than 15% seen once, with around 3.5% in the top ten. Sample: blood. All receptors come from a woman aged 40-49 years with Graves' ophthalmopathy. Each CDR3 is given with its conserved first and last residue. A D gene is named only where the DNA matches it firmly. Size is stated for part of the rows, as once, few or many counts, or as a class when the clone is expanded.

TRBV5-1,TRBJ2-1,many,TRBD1,TGCGCCAGCAGCATTCACAGGGGCAGTTTTAATGAGCAGTTCTTC,CASSIHRGSFNEQFF
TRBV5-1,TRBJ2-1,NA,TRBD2,TGCGCCAGCAGCGTTGGACAGGGACTAGCGGGCCAGTTCTTC,CASSVGQGLAGQFF
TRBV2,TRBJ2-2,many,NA,TGTGCCAGCAGTGGACAGGTTACCGGGGAGCTGTTTTTT,CASSGQVTGELFF
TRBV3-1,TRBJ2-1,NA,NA,TGTGCCAGCAGCCAAGATGCAGGACTACTCTCTTCCTACAATGAGCAGTTCTTC,CASSQDAGLLSSYNEQFF
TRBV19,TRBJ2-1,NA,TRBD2,TGTGCCAGTAGTAGGGGTAGCGGGAGCTCCTACAATGAGCAGTTCTTC,CASSRGSGSSYNEQFF
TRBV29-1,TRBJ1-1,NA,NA,TGCAGCGTTTCTGGACAGCCAAACACTGAAGCTTTCTTT,CSVSGQPNTEAFF
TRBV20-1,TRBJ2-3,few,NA,TGCAGTGCTAAGTCTAGCGCGGGCACAGATACGCAGTATTTT,CSAKSSAGTDTQYF
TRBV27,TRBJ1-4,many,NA,TGTGCCAGCTCTACTACACATGCAACTAATGAAAAACTGTTTTTT,CASSTTHATNEKLFF
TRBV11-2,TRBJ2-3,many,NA,TGTGCCAGCAGGACTAGCACAGATACGCAGTATTTT,CASRTSTDTQYF
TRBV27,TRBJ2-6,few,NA,TGTGCCAGCAGTTTGGGGGGTATTATCTCTGGGGCCAACGTCCTGACTTTC,CASSLGGIISGANVLTF
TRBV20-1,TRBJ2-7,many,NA,TGCAGTGCTGACCGGGACAGTAGCGGCGAGCAGTACTTC,CSADRDSSGEQYF
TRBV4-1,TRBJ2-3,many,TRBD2,TGCGCCAGCAGCCAAGATGACCGAACTAGCGGGAGATCAGATACGCAGTATTTT,CASSQDDRTSGRSDTQYF
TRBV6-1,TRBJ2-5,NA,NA,TGTGCCAGCAGTGAGCTCGACGGCGGGGCGGAGACCCAGTACTTC,CASSELDGGAETQYF
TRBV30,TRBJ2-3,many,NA,TGTGCCTGGGGAACAGGGATATACCAGTATTTT,CAWGTGIYQYF
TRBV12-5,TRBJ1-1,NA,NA,TGTGCTAGTGGTTTGGTTATGAACACTGAAGCTTTCTTT,CASGLVMNTEAFF
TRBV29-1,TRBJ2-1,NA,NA,TGCAGCGGTGAACGAGACTCCGGTGAGCAGTTCTTC,CSGERDSGEQFF
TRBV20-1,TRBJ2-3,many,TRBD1,TGCAGTGCTAGTGCGGGACAGGGCCCTTGGGGTACGCAGTATTTT,CSASAGQGPWGTQYF
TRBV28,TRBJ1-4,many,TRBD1,TGTGCCAGCAGTGGAGAGGGTGGGACAGGGGTCGAAAAACTGTTTTTT,CASSGEGGTGVEKLFF
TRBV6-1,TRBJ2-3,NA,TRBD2,TGTGCCACCGGGGGGGCTAGCACAGATACGCAGTATTTT,CATGGASTDTQYF
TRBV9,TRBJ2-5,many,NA,TGTGCCAGCAGCGTATACGGACAGACCCAAGAGACCCAGTACTTC,CASSVYGQTQETQYF
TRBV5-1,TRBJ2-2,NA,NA,TGCGCCAGCAGCTTCGGCCAGGCCGGGGAGCTGTTTTTT,CASSFGQAGELFF
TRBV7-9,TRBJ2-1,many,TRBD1,TGTGCCAGCAGCCCCCACAGGGGGGATAACAATGAGCAGTTCTTC,CASSPHRGDNNEQFF
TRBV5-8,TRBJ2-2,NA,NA,TGTGCCAGCAGCTTACTTCGTACCGGGGAGCTGTTTTTT,CASSLLRTGELFF
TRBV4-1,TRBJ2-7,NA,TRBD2,TGCGCCAGCAGCCGGGGGGGGGCTAGCGGGAACTCCTACGAGCAGTACTTC,CASSRGGASGNSYEQYF
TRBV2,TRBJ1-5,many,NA,TGTGCCAGCATGGTAACGGAAAGATCGGCCCAGCATTTT,CASMVTERSAQHF
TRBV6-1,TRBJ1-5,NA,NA,TGTGCCAGCAGCCGCGGACAGAGGAGCAATCAGCCCCAGCATTTT,CASSRGQRSNQPQHF
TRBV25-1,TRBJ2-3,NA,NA,TGTGCCAGCAGTGGTCGGCGCGGGGAGCGCACAGATACGCAGTATTTT,CASSGRRGERTDTQYF
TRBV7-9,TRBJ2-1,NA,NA,TGTGCCAGCACCTCTCAAGTCCGGGGATCCTACAATGAGCAGTTCTTC,CASTSQVRGSYNEQFF
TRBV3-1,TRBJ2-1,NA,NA,TGTGCCAGCAGCGGAGAGGGTGGACTGTACAATGAGCAGTTCTTC,CASSGEGGLYNEQFF